There are a few counts of the clone carrying this TCR beta chain. No antigen is known for it. The record originates from a study of OX40 agonist ivuxolimab in advanced cancers. General study points: The study found that CD8+ T cells averaged more expanded clones than CD4+.

Germline CDR1 and CDR2: SEHNR and FQNEAQ (reference sequence). Unmatched junction bases numbered 2, after V lost 1 base and J lost 4 bases. CDR3 length: 14 residues. This table comes from immunoSEQ multiplex PCR, and its TCRdb copy is limited to in-frame clones, with some not included. This table holds about 64,000 clones, more than 80% found once. V and J are TRBV7-9 and TRBJ1-2; 8 bases agree with TRBD1. Sample: CD4+ or CD8+ T cells sorted from blood, taken in a trial of the OX40 agonist ivuxolimab. This clonotype originated in an adult with an advanced solid tumor such as melanoma, head and neck, liver or kidney cancer. The CDR3 spells CASSLGQGSYGYTF. In DNA form, the CDR3 reads TGTGCCAGCAGCTTAGGACAGGGGTCCTATGGCTACACCTTC.